Shown below are 6 T cell receptor beta chains from a single sample sequenced in a study of T cell repertoires in cytomegalovirus infection. TCRdb passed the reads through MiXCR, listing each CDR3 protein once. Here the sample spans a few hundred thousand distinct CDR3 sequences, roughly an eighth being singletons. The specimen was PBMCs. These receptors all stem from a human donor in good health (CMV status not recorded). Some clones in this sample may be carry-over from other donors' samples.

In this sample, this clonotype turned up a few times. V and J are TRBV29-1 and TRBJ1-2; TRBD1 might be the D (5 bases). Trimming left V 4 bases short and J 4 bases short, with 16 bases between. The V gene's germline CDR1 is SQVTM and CDR2 ANQGSEA. The CDR3 runs 14 residues. CDR3 sequence (DNA): TGCAGCGTTGTCCCGCGGTCTCAGGGCTATGGCTACACCTTC. Its translation is CSVVPRSQGYGYTF. Full variable domain (rest looked up from reference TRBV29-1 and TRBJ1-2): SAVISQKPSRDICQRGTSLTIQCQVDSQVTMMFWYRQQPGQSLTLIATANQGSEATYESGFVIDKFPISRPNLTFSTLTVSNMSPEDSSIYLCSVVPRSQGYGYTFGSGTRLTVV.

This clonotype was seen many times. The rearrangement uses TRBV10-2 and TRBJ1-4; D gene ambiguous. The CDR3 length is 14 residues. In germline, CDR1 is WSHSY, CDR2 SAAADI. The ends were cut back, 7 bases at V and 0 bases at J, with 9 bases in the middle. The CDR3 DNA reads TGCGCCAGCACCAGACTTGCAACTAATGAAAAACTGTTTTTT. The encoded protein is CASTRLATNEKLFF.

This clonotype was recorded at least ten times. The chain joins TRBV6-6 to TRBJ2-5; D not certain. Germline V lookup: CDR1 MNHNY, CDR2 SVGAGI (reference sequence). The V end lost 0 bases, the J end lost 4 bases, and 9 bases lay between the germline ends. This CDR3 comprises 14 residues. The CDR3 protein is CASSYSVWAETQYF. Written as DNA, the CDR3 is TGTGCCAGCAGTTACTCGGTCTGGGCAGAGACCCAGTACTTC.

The table lists this clonotype with a few counts. The gene calls are TRBV6-2 or TRBV6-3 and TRBJ1-5, with a possible D match to TRBD1 (5 bases). Looked up from germline, CDR1 is MNHEY and CDR2 is SVGEGT. Trimming left V 4 bases short and J 0 bases short, with 16 bases between. The CDR3 is 17 amino acids. The CDR3 spells CASSSPRDFDSNQPQHF. CDR3 DNA: TGTGCCAGCAGTTCTCCCAGGGACTTCGATAGCAATCAGCCCCAGCATTTT.

This clonotype was seen only a few times. The gene calls are TRBV2 and TRBJ2-7, with 10 nucleotides matching TRBD2. The germline CDR1 and CDR2 sequences are SNHLY and FYNNEI. The length of the CDR3 is 14 residues. V shed 3 bases, J shed 3 bases, and the junction held 2 bases outside the gene matches. The CDR3 here is CASSDSGGVYEQYF. Written as DNA, the CDR3 is TGTGCCAGCAGTGACAGCGGGGGGGTCTACGAGCAGTACTTC. The whole variable domain, filled in from reference TRBV2 and TRBJ2-7, reads EPEVTQTPSHQVTQMGQEVILRCVPISNHLYFYWYRQILGQKVEFLVSFYNNEISEKSEIFDDQFSVERPDGSNFTLKIRSTKLEDSAMYFCASSDSGGVYEQYFGPGTRLTVT.

About this clonotype itself: A much larger clone lies a single base off, so this may be a read error. The J gene is TRBJ1-1, the V gene TRBV5-1; possible D gene TRBD1, 6 bases. V was shortened by 0 bases and J by 3 bases, with 9 bases between the two germline ends. Germline V gene data show CDR1 as SGHRS and CDR2 as YFSETQ. The CDR3 has 14 residues. CDR3 bases: TGCGCCAGCAGCTTGGGACAGGTGGACACTGAAGCTTTCTTT. Translation: CASSLGQVDTEAFF.